Following are 28 T cell receptor beta chains from one sample sequenced in a study of technical replicates of blood from four donors. The repertoire was sequenced with immunoSEQ multiplex PCR; TCRdb's copy has only in-frame clones and lacks some. Here the sample spans tens of thousands of clones, roughly 91% being singletons. Sequences were obtained from T cells isolated from PBMCs. Every receptor here comes from a human donor in good health.

The rearrangement uses TRBV18 and TRBJ1-1; possible D gene TRBD1, 6 bases. With 1 base removed from V and 1 base from J, the gap between germline ends came to 13 bases. The CDR3 is 16 amino acids. Germline loops: CDR1 KGHSH, CDR2 LQKENI. Here the CDR3 reads CASSPRSGGPNTEAFF. The DNA for the CDR3 is TGTGCCAGCTCACCACGGAGCGGGGGCCCGAACACTGAAGCTTTCTTT.

The chain is built from TRBV4-1 and TRBJ2-5, with 9 positions matching TRBD1. Germline V gene data show CDR1 as MGHRA and CDR2 as YSYEKL. The J segment lost 7 bases and the V segment lost 4 bases, leaving 13 bases of the junction unmatched. There are 16 residues in the CDR3. The CDR3 protein is CASSPPKDRGFVTQYF. The CDR3 DNA follows: TGCGCCAGCAGCCCCCCTAAGGACAGGGGTTTTGTGACCCAGTACTTC.

The rearrangement links TRBV7-6 to TRBJ2-1; 14 bases fit TRBD2. There are 18 residues in the CDR3. The germline gives CDR1 SGHVS, CDR2 FNYEAQ. The J segment lost 3 bases and the V segment lost 5 bases, leaving 9 bases of the junction unmatched. The CDR3: CASSLGLAGGYSYNEQFF. The CDR3 nucleotides are TGTGCCAGCAGCCTAGGACTAGCGGGAGGTTATAGCTACAATGAGCAGTTCTTC.

V gene TRBV5-1 combines with J gene TRBJ2-2; 8 bases align to TRBD1. The germline V gene encodes CDR1 SGHRS and CDR2 YFSETQ. Trimming took 3 bases from V and 5 from J; bases not matched to a gene: 12. This CDR3 has 17 amino acids. CDR3 protein: CASSYDLRDRRTGELFF. CDR3 nucleotides: TGCGCCAGCAGCTACGACCTACGGGACAGGCGGACCGGGGAGCTGTTTTTT.

This clone was recorded only once. V is TRBV6-6 and J is TRBJ1-5; D is undetermined. This CDR3 has 15 residues. Trimming cost V 6 bases and J 0 bases, with 12 bases left between them. Germline V lookup: CDR1 MNHNY, CDR2 SVGAGI (reference sequence). CDR3 sequence: CASREGVNSNQPQHF. The CDR3 region has the DNA TGTGCCAGCAGGGAGGGAGTTAATAGCAATCAGCCCCAGCATTTT.

The chain is built from TRBV2 and TRBJ1-2; TRBD1 matches 7 bases. CDR3 length equals 15 residues. Trimming cost V 2 bases and J 5 bases; bases outside gene matches: 8. Germline CDR1 and CDR2: SNHLY and FYNNEI. Here the CDR3 reads CASSEPGTVTYGYTF. The CDR3 DNA sequence: TGTGCCAGCAGTGAACCGGGGACAGTTACATATGGCTACACCTTC. Drawing the rest from reference TRBV2 and TRBJ1-2, the complete variable domain is EPEVTQTPSHQVTQMGQEVILRCVPISNHLYFYWYRQILGQKVEFLVSFYNNEISEKSEIFDDQFSVERPDGSNFTLKIRSTKLEDSAMYFCASSEPGTVTYGYTFGSGTRLTVV.

In DNA, the CDR3 is TGTGCCAGCAGCTTGGTGGCAGGGAATGAAAAACTGTTTTTT. Protein: CASSLVAGNEKLFF. The rearrangement uses TRBV5-6 and TRBJ1-4; TRBD1 might be the D (5 bases). CDR1 is SGHDT and CDR2 is YYEEEE in the germline V gene. V lost 0 bases to trimming and J lost 5 bases, with 8 bases between them. The CDR3 runs to 14 residues.

The chain joins TRBV27 to TRBJ1-1, with 8 bases matching TRBD1. The trim removed 5 bases at V and 0 bases at J, leaving 11 bases unmatched. Per the germline V gene, CDR1 is MNHEY and CDR2 is SMNVEV (reference sequence). The CDR3 consists of 17 residues. The CDR3 DNA reads TGTGCCAGCAGTCCTGGACAGGGTAAGGGGATGAACACTGAAGCTTTCTTT. Translation gives CASSPGQGKGMNTEAFF.

The DNA for the CDR3 is TGCGCCAGCAGCTTCACGGGGACCTACGAGCAGTACTTC. As protein: CASSFTGTYEQYF. The V gene is TRBV5-1, the J gene TRBJ2-7; D might be TRBD2 (5 bases). V lost 2 bases and J 2 bases, leaving 8 bases between the germline ends. Germline V gene sequence: CDR1 SGHRS, CDR2 YFSETQ. This CDR3 comprises 13 residues. Together with reference TRBV5-1 and TRBJ2-7, the CDR3 gives the full variable domain: KAGVTQTPRYLIKTRGQQVTLSCSPISGHRSVSWYQQTPGQGLQFLFEYFSETQRNKGNFPGRFSGRQFSNSRSEMNVSTLELGDSALYLCASSFTGTYEQYFGPGTRLTVT.

This chain joins TRBV9 and TRBJ2-1, with TRBD2 as a possible D gene (5 bases). Germline V gene lookup returns CDR1 SGDLS and CDR2 YYNGEE. Trimming stripped 4 bases from V and 5 bases from J, with 19 bases between. The CDR3 loop spans 16 amino acids. DNA for the CDR3: TGTGCCAGCAGCCCAAGTAGCGTCAATCCCGACAATGAGCAGTTCTTC. Its translation: CASSPSSVNPDNEQFF.

The chain combines TRBV7-9 with TRBJ1-1; D gene uncertain. The germline gives CDR1 SEHNR, CDR2 FQNEAQ (reference sequence). The CDR3 spans 14 residues. The V end was cut by 0 bases, the J end by 5 bases, with 10 bases between. Written as DNA, the CDR3 is TGTGCCAGCAGCTTAGCGCTAGTGCGAACTGAAGCTTTCTTT. Translated: CASSLALVRTEAFF.

The chain combines TRBV7-6 with TRBJ2-7, with 8 bases that match TRBD1. V lost 4 bases and J lost 2; bases outside the gene matches: 10. The CDR3 spans 16 residues. The V gene's germline CDR1 is SGHVS and CDR2 FNYEAQ. The CDR3 loop reads CASSSEDREVAYEQYF. The CDR3 DNA follows: TGTGCCAGCAGCTCGGAGGACAGGGAAGTCGCCTACGAGCAGTACTTC.

The V call is TRBV7-8, the J call TRBJ2-1; TRBD2 agrees at 12 bases. Trimming removed 0 bases from V and 2 bases from J; junction bases left unmatched: 5. Per germline, CDR1 SGHVS and CDR2 FQNEAQ. The length of the CDR3 is 18 residues. The CDR3 DNA reads TGTGCCAGCAGCTTAGCACTAGCGGGAGGTTTCACCTACAATGAGCAGTTCTTC. Translating it yields CASSLALAGGFTYNEQFF.

This rearrangement joins TRBV30 to TRBJ1-1; D remains unclear. The CDR3 runs 13 residues. V was pared by 4 bases and J by 1 base, with 10 bases between. Germline-derived CDR1 and CDR2 are GTSNPN and SVGIG (reference sequence). The DNA of the CDR3 is TGTGCCTGGATGAGAGGCCCGAACACTGAAGCTTTCTTT. Translation gives CAWMRGPNTEAFF.

The V gene is TRBV5-6, the J gene TRBJ1-5; 9 nucleotides line up with TRBD1. CDR1 and CDR2 from the germline V gene are SGHDT and YYEEEE. V dropped 3 bases and J dropped 5; count of bases not matched to a gene: 6. The CDR3 loop spans 15 amino acids. CDR3 in amino acids: CASSSQDRGDQPQHF. The CDR3 DNA reads TGTGCCAGCAGCTCGCAGGACAGGGGAGATCAGCCCCAGCATTTT.

CDR3 loop: CATSRETGRNEQYF. The CDR3 coding sequence is TGTGCCACCAGCAGAGAGACAGGGAGGAACGAGCAGTACTTC. The J gene is TRBJ2-7, the V gene TRBV15; possibly TRBD1 for D (7 bases). This CDR3 has 14 amino acids. CDR1 is LNHNV, CDR2 YYDKDF, per germline (reference sequence). V lost 0 bases to trimming and J lost 5 bases, with 11 bases between them.

The chain employs TRBV4-3 and TRBJ1-4, with D unclear. The CDR3 length is 14 residues. Germline CDR1 LGHNA, CDR2 YSLEER. Trimming pared 0 bases from V and 7 bases from J, leaving 9 bases between. The CDR3 loop reads CASSQEELSEKLFF. The CDR3 bases are TGCGCCAGCAGCCAAGAGGAGCTCTCTGAAAAACTGTTTTTT.

Written as DNA, the CDR3 is TGTGCCAGCAGCCTGGGACAGTTCTACGAGCAGTACTTC. Residues: CASSLGQFYEQYF. This sequence joins TRBV9 and TRBJ2-7, with 7 bases matching TRBD1. This CDR3 comprises 13 residues. Losses at the gene ends were 4 bases for V and 3 bases for J; bases not matched to a gene: 4. Looked up from germline, CDR1 is SGDLS and CDR2 is YYNGEE.

The chain employs TRBV27 and TRBJ2-7; D remains unclear. The CDR3 covers 14 residues. CDR1 and CDR2 from the germline V gene are MNHEY and SMNVEV (reference sequence). V lost 0 bases, J lost 3 bases, and 9 bases lay in between. The CDR3 nucleotides are TGTGCCAGCAGTTTATCTATGGGCAACTACGAGCAGTACTTC. It is translated as CASSLSMGNYEQYF.

The CDR3 coding sequence is TGTGCCAGCACGGGTGGCACAGATACGCAGTATTTT. The encoded protein is CASTGGTDTQYF. V and J are TRBV28 and TRBJ2-3; D uncertain. Trimming removed 7 bases from V and 1 base from J, with 6 bases in between. This CDR3 comprises 12 residues. CDR1 and CDR2 from the germline V gene are MDHEN and SYDVKM.

CDR3 sequence: CAWSVTRTSGEQYF. CDR3 in DNA: TGTGCCTGGAGTGTGACTAGGACTAGCGGCGAGCAGTACTTC. V and J are TRBV30 and TRBJ2-7; 10 bases are shared with TRBD2. Germline values: CDR1 GTSNPN, CDR2 SVGIG (reference sequence). The J segment lost 6 bases and the V segment lost 0 bases, leaving 5 bases of the junction unmatched. This CDR3 is 14 amino acids long.

This chain links TRBV13 with TRBJ2-1; D is possibly TRBD2 (6 bases). Germline values: CDR1 PRHDT, CDR2 FYEKMQ (reference sequence). Trimming stripped 0 bases from V and 8 bases from J, with 14 bases between. The CDR3 runs to 15 residues. CDR3 amino acids: CASSLGLLAIYEQFF. The CDR3 DNA reads TGTGCCAGCAGCTTAGGCCTCCTAGCGATATATGAGCAGTTCTTC. Full variable domain (outside the CDR3, taken from reference TRBV13 and TRBJ2-1): AAGVIQSPRHLIKEKRETATLKCYPIPRHDTVYWYQQGPGQDPQFLISFYEKMQSDKGSIPDRFSAQQFSDYHSELNMSSLELGDSALYFCASSLGLLAIYEQFFGPGTRLTVL.

This clone has just one count. This chain links TRBV6-5 with TRBJ2-7, with 10 bases matching TRBD2. CDR1 is MNHEY and CDR2 is SVGAGI in the germline V gene. The CDR3 is 14 amino acids. Germline trimming cut 5 bases from V and 5 bases from J; bases unmatched to any gene: 6. CDR3 residues: CASSTSGKIDEQYF. The CDR3 bases are TGTGCCAGCAGTACTAGCGGGAAGATCGACGAGCAGTACTTC.

The chain couples TRBV7-2 to TRBJ2-7; tentatively, D is TRBD2 (6 bases). The CDR3 is 13 residues long. The germline V and J ends were trimmed by 4 bases and 2 bases, with 9 bases remaining between them. Looked up from germline, CDR1 is SGHTA and CDR2 is FQGNSA. The CDR3 is CASSSRLAYEQYF. CDR3 nucleotide sequence: TGTGCCAGCAGCTCCCGACTAGCCTACGAGCAGTACTTC. Full variable domain (missing parts from reference TRBV7-2 and TRBJ2-7): GAGVSQSPSNKVTEKGKDVELRCDPISGHTALYWYRQSLGQGLEFLIYFQGNSAPDKSGLPSDRFSAERTGGSVSTLTIQRTQQEDSAVYLCASSSRLAYEQYFGPGTRLTVT.

The table lists this clone with a count of one. The V call is TRBV27, the J call TRBJ1-2, with 9 bases fitting TRBD1. Looked up from germline, CDR1 is MNHEY and CDR2 is SMNVEV (reference sequence). The J segment lost 7 bases and the V segment lost 2 bases, leaving 14 bases of the junction unmatched. The CDR3 has 17 residues. CDR3 sequence: CASSLTIPGQGWFGYTF. For the CDR3, the DNA is TGTGCCAGCAGTTTAACTATCCCGGGACAGGGATGGTTTGGCTACACCTTC.

The chain carries TRBV2 and TRBJ1-1; tentatively, D is TRBD1 (6 bases). V lost 11 bases and J lost 2, with 12 bases in between. CDR1 is SNHLY, CDR2 FYNNEI, per germline. The CDR3 consists of 12 residues. The CDR3 sequence: CAYLQGNTEAFF. The CDR3 DNA reads TGTGCCTACTTACAGGGTAACACTGAAGCTTTCTTT.

The genes are TRBV27 and TRBJ2-7; D ambiguous. There are 12 residues in the CDR3. The V gene lost 6 bases and the J gene lost 7 bases, with 13 bases spanning the gap. Germline-derived CDR1 and CDR2 are MNHEY and SMNVEV (reference sequence). The CDR3 region has the DNA TGTGCCAGCAGCCTCGACACCCTGGAGCAGTACTTC. This codes for CASSLDTLEQYF.

The chain employs TRBV28 and TRBJ2-7; D is possibly TRBD1 (8 bases). Trimming left V 1 base short and J 2 bases short, with 12 bases between. This CDR3 contains 15 residues. Germline V gene data show CDR1 as MDHEN and CDR2 as SYDVKM. The CDR3 region has the DNA TGTGCCAGCAGTTTATACAGGGGGGGACCCTACGAGCAGTACTTC. Protein product: CASSLYRGGPYEQYF. The variable domain in full, completed from reference TRBV28 and TRBJ2-7, reads DVKVTQSSRYLVKRTGEKVFLECVQDMDHENMFWYRQDPGLGLRLIYFSYDVKMKEKGDIPEGYSVSREKKERFSLILESASTNQTSMYLCASSLYRGGPYEQYFGPGTRLTVT.